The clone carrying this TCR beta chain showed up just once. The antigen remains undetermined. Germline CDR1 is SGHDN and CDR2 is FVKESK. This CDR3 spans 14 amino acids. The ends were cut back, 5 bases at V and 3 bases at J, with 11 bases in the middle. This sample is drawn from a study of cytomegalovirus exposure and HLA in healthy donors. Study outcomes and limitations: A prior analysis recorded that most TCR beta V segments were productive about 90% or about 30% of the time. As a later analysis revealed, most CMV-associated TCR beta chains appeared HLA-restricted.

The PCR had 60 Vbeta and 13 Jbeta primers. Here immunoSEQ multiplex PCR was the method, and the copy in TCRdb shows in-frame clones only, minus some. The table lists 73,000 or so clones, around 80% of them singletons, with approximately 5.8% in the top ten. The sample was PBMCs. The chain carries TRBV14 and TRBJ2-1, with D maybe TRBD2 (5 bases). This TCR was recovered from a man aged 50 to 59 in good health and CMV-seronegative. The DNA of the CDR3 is TGTGCCAGCAGCAGATTCGGACTCTACAATGAGCAGTTCTTC. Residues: CASSRFGLYNEQFF.